Listed below are T cell receptor beta chains from one sample, sequenced in a study of blood T cell repertoires in COVID-19. Sequencing was performed with immunoSEQ multiplex PCR; in TCRdb, only in-frame clones are kept and a portion is missing. Here the sample spans some 270,000 clones, approximately 85% being singletons. Material: PBMCs or T cells enriched from blood (not recorded which). These receptor sequences come from a woman in her thirties who had recovered from COVID-19. Each CDR3 is given with its conserved first and last residue. D genes are given only for firm matches. Clone size appears in some rows only: once, few, many, or a class for an expanded clone.

CASRTGGSGNTIYF | TGCGCCAGCAGGACAGGGGGGTCTGGAAACACCATATATTTT | TRBD1 | TRBV10-2 | 14 | TRBJ1-3 | .
CASSESWDRAKDTEAFF | TGTGCCAGCAGTGAAAGCTGGGACAGGGCGAAGGACACTGAAGCTTTCTTT | TRBD1 | TRBV2 | 17 | TRBJ1-1 | .
CASSLAGKWGLAGALAKNIQYF | TGTGCCAGCAGCTTAGCTGGCAAATGGGGACTAGCGGGGGCGTTAGCCAAAAACATTCAGTACTTC | TRBD2 | TRBV7-8 | 22 | TRBJ2-4 | .
CASSELWSKAGELFF | TGTGCCAGCAGTGAATTATGGAGTAAGGCCGGGGAGCTGTTTTTT | . | TRBV25-1 | 15 | TRBJ2-2 | .
CASSPYSDRGEKLFF | TGTGCCAGCAGCCCCTACTCGGACAGGGGGGAAAAACTGTTTTTT | TRBD1 | TRBV11-1 | 15 | TRBJ1-4 | .
CASSDINRGSAEAFF | TGTGCCAGCAGTGATATTAATCGGGGTAGCGCTGAAGCTTTCTTT | . | TRBV6-1 | 15 | TRBJ1-1 | .
CASSQDGASGEVETQYF | TGTGCCAGCAGCCAAGATGGAGCCAGCGGGGAGGTCGAGACCCAGTACTTC | TRBD2 | TRBV4-2 | 17 | TRBJ2-5 | .
CASSYSGQGARGYTF | TGTGCCAGCAGTTACTCGGGACAGGGGGCGCGAGGCTACACCTTC | TRBD1 | TRBV6-5 | 15 | TRBJ1-2 | .
CASSSLRDRGRFHEQYF | TGCGCCAGCAGCTCCCTCCGGGACAGGGGGCGGTTCCACGAGCAGTACTTC | TRBD1 | TRBV5-1 | 17 | TRBJ2-7 | .
CASSVQGSTDTQYF | TGTGCCAGCAGTGTACAGGGCAGCACAGATACGCAGTATTTT | . | TRBV2 | 14 | TRBJ2-3 | once
CASSQTANYGYTF | TGTGCCAGTAGCCAGACAGCTAACTATGGCTACACCTTC | . | TRBV19 | 13 | TRBJ1-2 | once
CASSQGGRIRNSPLHF | TGTGCCAGCAGCCAAGGGGGCCGCATACGGAATTCACCCCTCCACTTT | . | TRBV3-1/TRBV3-2 | 16 | TRBJ1-6 | .
CASSLDQGSEQFF | TGTGCCAGCAGCTTAGACCAGGGGAGTGAGCAGTTCTTC | . | TRBV11-2 | 13 | TRBJ2-1 | .
CASRGAGGHHEQYF | TGTGCCAGTAGGGGAGCGGGGGGCCATCACGAGCAGTACTTC | TRBD2 | TRBV19 | 14 | TRBJ2-7 | .
CASSEQGSLSNQPQHF | TGTGCCAGCAGTGAACAGGGAAGTCTAAGCAATCAGCCCCAGCATTTT | . | TRBV6-1 | 16 | TRBJ1-5 | .
CASSPARGRETQYF | TGTGCCAGCAGCCCTGCCAGGGGGAGGGAGACCCAGTACTTC | . | TRBV5-6 | 14 | TRBJ2-5 | .